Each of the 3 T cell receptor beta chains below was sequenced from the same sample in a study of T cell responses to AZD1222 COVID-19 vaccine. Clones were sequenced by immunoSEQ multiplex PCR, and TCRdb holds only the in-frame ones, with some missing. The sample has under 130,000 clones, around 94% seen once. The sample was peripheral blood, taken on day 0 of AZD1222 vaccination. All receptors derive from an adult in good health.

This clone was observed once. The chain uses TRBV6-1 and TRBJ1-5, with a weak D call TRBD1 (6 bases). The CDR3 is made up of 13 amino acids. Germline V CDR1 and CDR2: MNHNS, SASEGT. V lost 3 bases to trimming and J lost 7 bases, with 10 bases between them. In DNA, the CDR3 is TGTGCCAGCAGTGAGATCAGGGGCCAGCCCCAGCATTTT. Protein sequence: CASSEIRGQPQHF.

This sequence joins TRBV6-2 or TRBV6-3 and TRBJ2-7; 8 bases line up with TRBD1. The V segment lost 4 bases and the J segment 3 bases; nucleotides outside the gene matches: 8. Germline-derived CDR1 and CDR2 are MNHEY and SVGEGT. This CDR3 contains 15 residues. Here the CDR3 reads CASSSDQGAFYEQYF. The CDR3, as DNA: TGTGCCAGCAGTTCCGACCAGGGGGCCTTCTACGAGCAGTACTTC.

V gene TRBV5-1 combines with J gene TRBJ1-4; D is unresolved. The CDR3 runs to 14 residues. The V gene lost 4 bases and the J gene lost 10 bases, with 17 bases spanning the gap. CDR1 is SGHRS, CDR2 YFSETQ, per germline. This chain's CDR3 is CASSVSGEGGKLFF. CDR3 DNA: TGCGCCAGCAGCGTGTCCGGTGAGGGAGGAAAACTGTTTTTT.